These T cell receptor beta chains were read from a single sample in a study of B cell selection in AIRE deficiency. Profiled with immunoSEQ multiplex PCR; TCRdb holds only in-frame clones, not every one. There are tens of thousands of clones in the sample; roughly 97% occur only once, and roughly 0.18% lies in the top ten. The sequenced sample was conventional CD4+ T cells sorted from PBMCs. The receptors shown here come from a human donor with AIRE deficiency. Both conserved end residues are trimmed from each CDR3.

j_call: TRBJ1-1
v_call: TRBV11-2
cdr3_aa: ASSFVKMGQGSF

j_call: TRBJ2-1
v_call: TRBV18
cdr3_aa: ASSPGLAGTKYNEQF

j_call: TRBJ1-1
v_call: TRBV9
cdr3_aa: ASSERGGHTEAF

j_call: TRBJ2-1
v_call: TRBV11-1
cdr3_aa: ASSLVASSNEQF

j_call: TRBJ2-1
v_call: TRBV6-6
cdr3_aa: ASSYSAGGPINEQF

j_call: TRBJ1-3
v_call: TRBV28
cdr3_aa: ASSLRGSSGNTIY

j_call: TRBJ1-5
v_call: TRBV19
cdr3_aa: ASKAGYSNQPQH

j_call: TRBJ2-5
v_call: TRBV28
cdr3_aa: ASRGSSGRTQY

j_call: TRBJ2-5
v_call: TRBV13
cdr3_aa: ASSKNVGRVGETQY

j_call: TRBJ2-1
v_call: TRBV15
cdr3_aa: ATRKRTGLSSYNEQF

j_call: TRBJ2-1
v_call: TRBV7-2
cdr3_aa: ASSLRLVGNEQF

j_call: TRBJ2-1
v_call: TRBV28
cdr3_aa: ASSLSSGTYNEQF

j_call: TRBJ2-1
v_call: TRBV7-2
cdr3_aa: ASSLPLTSGRLFEQF

j_call: TRBJ1-1
v_call: TRBV28
cdr3_aa: ASSRRTFRGNTEAF

j_call: TRBJ2-1
v_call: TRBV28
cdr3_aa: ASSPIDRDYSEQF

j_call: TRBJ1-1
v_call: TRBV6-5
cdr3_aa: ASSLYRVENTEAF

j_call: TRBJ1-2
v_call: TRBV28
cdr3_aa: ASSFPYGYT

j_call: TRBJ2-3
v_call: TRBV5-1
cdr3_aa: ASSLPLADTQY

j_call: TRBJ2-2
v_call: TRBV9
cdr3_aa: ASSVGGRNTGELF